The rows below give T cell receptor beta chains drawn from one sample of a study of T cells in Graves' hyperthyroidism and ophthalmopathy. TCRdb called the multiplex PCR reads again in MiXCR, with one record for every CDR3 protein. The sample contains 300,000 to 350,000 distinct CDR3 sequences, roughly 17% of which appear only once. The material sequenced was blood. These receptor sequences come from a man between 25 and 39 years old with Graves' hyperthyroidism. Each CDR3 is given with its conserved first and last residue. The D gene is left open where the match is weak. Not all rows give a size; the values are once, few, many and, for expanded clones, a class.

.	TRBV29-1	.	TRBJ1-2	TGCAGCACACAAGGGGGGGCCCCCGGCTATGGCTACACCTTC	CSTQGGAPGYGYTF
many	TRBV2	.	TRBJ1-4	TGTGCCAGCAGCCATACGGGTGAAAAACTGTTTTTT	CASSHTGEKLFF
few	TRBV18	TRBD1	TRBJ2-1	TGTGCCAGCTCACCAGGGACAGTCGTGGATGAGCAGTTCTTC	CASSPGTVVDEQFF
few	TRBV27	.	TRBJ2-7	TGTGCCAGCAGTTTAGTTGGACCTGTTGAGTACGAGCAGTACTTC	CASSLVGPVEYEQYF
.	TRBV7-3	.	TRBJ1-1	TGTGCCAGCAGCTTAATTGGGACCAACACTGAAGCTTTCTTT	CASSLIGTNTEAFF
few	TRBV7-3	.	TRBJ2-1	TGTGCCAGCAGCCTCGACTCGAGCTCCTACAATGAGCAGTTCTTC	CASSLDSSSYNEQFF
.	TRBV20-1	TRBD2	TRBJ2-3	TGCAGTGCTAGAGACCTCACCGGGACTAGCGGGGGGCCAGATACGCAGTATTTT	CSARDLTGTSGGPDTQYF
many	TRBV6-2/TRBV6-3	.	TRBJ2-1	TGTGCCAGCAGCCCCGTTGATTTGGAGAATGAGCAGTTCTTC	CASSPVDLENEQFF
.	TRBV28	.	TRBJ2-1	TGTGCCAGCAGTTTCGGTCCCAGCGGAAGCTCCTACAATGAGCAGTTCTTC	CASSFGPSGSSYNEQFF
many	TRBV7-3	TRBD2	TRBJ2-1	TGTGCCAGCGGAACGGGAGGTTCCTACAATGAGCAGTTCTTC	CASGTGGSYNEQFF